This T cell receptor beta chain was captured in a study of shared clonotypes between healthy human individuals. The study's findings and limits: The authors sampled blood alone, and tissue repertoires likely differ.

Notes on this clone: Its antigen remains unknown.

The CDR3 spans 16 residues. Trimming removed 4 bases from V and 1 base from J; junction bases left unmatched: 4. Germline loops: CDR1 MNHEY, CDR2 SVGAGI. On ten immunoSEQ deep assay plates, unsorted PBMC DNA was sequenced. Repertoires were generated with immunoSEQ multiplex PCR, while TCRdb's copy carries only in-frame clones and drops some. The table includes about half a million clones, around 80% detected once. V gene TRBV6-5 combines with J gene TRBJ2-2; 9 bases map to TRBD2. The sample was PBMCs. This TCR was sampled from a woman in her 40s in good health. Some clones in this sample may be carry-over from other donors' samples. The CDR3 DNA reads TGTGCCAGCAGTTTTGCGGGAGGGCTGAACACCGGGGAGCTGTTTTTT. This gives the protein CASSFAGGLNTGELFF.